The following is a TCR beta chain sequence with its context. As yet, its antigen is unknown. The CDR3 loop spans 16 amino acids. Trimming took 6 bases from V and 5 from J; bases not matched to a gene: 15. CDR1 and CDR2 (germline): SGHRS, YFSETQ. The TCRbeta library incorporated unique molecular identifiers. One entry per CDR3 protein results from TCRdb running MiXCR on the PCR reads. The table has hundreds of thousands of distinct CDR3 sequences, around 12% seen once. This entry belongs to a study of T-cell reconstitution after alpha-beta-depleted transplantation in children. General study findings and limits: By one year post-transplant, T-cell counts and diversity largely arose from T cells that were newly produced. Reports say that about two months after transplant, the alpha-beta T cells came out of several hundred graft clones that had expanded. Where some patients showed high TCRbeta diversity at day 60, it came from recipient T cells and thymic progenitors that had survived.

Material: PBMCs, obtained before TCRalphabeta/CD19-depleted stem cell transplant. The clonotype originates from a girl aged 2 to 10 with congenital amegakaryocytic thrombocytopenia, due to receive a stem cell transplant. The chain employs TRBV5-1 and TRBJ2-7; 9 bases match TRBD2. DNA for the CDR3: TGCGCCAGCACCGGAGGAGTAGCGGGAGCTTTAAACGAGCAGTACTTC. Translation gives CASTGGVAGALNEQYF. The complete variable domain, with remaining parts taken from reference TRBV5-1 and TRBJ2-7, reads KAGVTQTPRYLIKTRGQQVTLSCSPISGHRSVSWYQQTPGQGLQFLFEYFSETQRNKGNFPGRFSGRQFSNSRSEMNVSTLELGDSALYLCASTGGVAGALNEQYFGPGTRLTVT.